The 17 T cell receptor beta chains presented below share a single source sample, sequenced in a study of Tregs in tolerant kidney transplant recipients. Assay used: immunoSEQ multiplex PCR; TCRdb lists only in-frame clones, some missing. The sample includes 31,000 or so clones. The sequenced sample was CD8+ T cells from blood, obtained before the transplant. These receptors were obtained from a human donor who received a combined kidney and bone marrow transplant.

To note about this clone: The read terminates 3 residues before the CDR3 end, so the remaining end is supplied by the germline J gene. The V call is TRBV12-3 or TRBV12-4, the J call TRBJ2-1, with 8 bases identical to TRBD1. V dropped 5 bases and J dropped 3; count of bases not matched to a gene: 6. CDR3 size: 15 residues. The CDR3 DNA, read in part, is TGTGCCAGCAGTCGACAGGGGAGAGGCTACAATGAG. Translating gives CASSRQGRGYNE. The whole CDR3 protein reads CASSRQGRGYNEQFF.

About this clone: With the read ending 3 residues before the CDR3 end, the germline J gene is used to fill in that end. The chain links TRBV10-3 to TRBJ2-1; no reliable D call. CDR1 and CDR2 from the germline V gene are ENHRY and SYGVKD. Trimming pared 7 bases from V and 9 bases from J, leaving 4 bases between. CDR3 length: 9 residues. CDR3 residues: CAITSEQFF. The covered CDR3 bases are TGTGCCATCACTAGTGAG.

To note about this clone: Read sequence stops 3 residues before the CDR3 end, and the germline J gene provides the missing end. The genes are TRBV2 and TRBJ2-5; D perhaps matches TRBD2 (6 bases). The CDR3 sequence is 19 residues long. Germline CDR1 is SNHLY and CDR2 is FYNNEI. V was cut by 3 bases and J by 5 bases, with 28 bases left in between. The covered CDR3 bases are TGTGCCAGCAGTGACCGCGGGGCCCACGCCTCGGGCGTGTGGGAGACC. This translates into CASSDRGAHASGVWET. The whole CDR3 is CASSDRGAHASGVWETQYF.

Concerning this clone itself: The read ends 3 residues shy of where the CDR3 ends; the end is completed using the germline J gene. V is TRBV19 and J is TRBJ2-1; 7 bases map to TRBD2. With 3 bases clipped from V and 0 bases from J, the junction kept 2 bases outside the gene matches. Per the germline V gene, CDR1 is LNHDA and CDR2 is SQIVND (reference sequence). The length of the CDR3 is 15 residues. The CDR3 loop is CASSIRGDSYNEQFF. The CDR3 DNA, read in part, is TGTGCCAGTAGTATCCGGGGGGACTCCTACAATGAG.

For this clone: Read coverage stops 3 residues before the CDR3 terminus; the germline J gene supplies the remainder. The genes are TRBV5-1 and TRBJ2-7, with a tentative D call TRBD1 (6 bases). Germline CDR1 SGHRS, CDR2 YFSETQ. This CDR3 is built from 15 residues. Trimming took 0 bases from V and 6 from J, leaving 16 bases between them. The CDR3 here is CASSLAVLGASEQYF. CDR3 bases read: TGCGCCAGCAGCTTGGCCGTGCTGGGGGCGAGCGAG. The full variable domain, with the rest looked up from reference TRBV5-1 and TRBJ2-7, is KAGVTQTPRYLIKTRGQQVTLSCSPISGHRSVSWYQQTPGQGLQFLFEYFSETQRNKGNFPGRFSGRQFSNSRSEMNVSTLELGDSALYLCASSLAVLGASEQYFGPGTRLTVT.

Notes on this clone: The CDR3 end is not reached by the read, which stops 3 residues before it; the germline J gene fills it in. This chain connects TRBV7-8 to TRBJ2-3, with D perhaps TRBD2 (7 bases). This CDR3 is 15 amino acids long. Trimming shortened V by 3 bases and J by 4 bases, and 14 bases separated the two germline ends. Looked up from germline, CDR1 is SGHVS and CDR2 is FQNEAQ. CDR3 in amino acids: CASSLGGGLADTQYF. CDR3 DNA (partial): TGTGCCAGCAGCTTGGGAGGGGGTTTAGCAGATACG. The full variable domain, its missing parts supplied by reference TRBV7-8 and TRBJ2-3, is GAGVSQSPRYKVAKRGQDVALRCDPISGHVSLFWYQQALGQGPEFLTYFQNEAQLDKSGLPSDRFFAERPEGSVSTLKIQRTQQEDSAVYLCASSLGGGLADTQYFGPGTRLTVL.

The sequenced part of the CDR3 DNA is TGCAGTGCTAGAGTAGGGACTAGCTTTTACGAG. Translating gives CSARVGTSFYE. The entire CDR3 protein is CSARVGTSFYEQYF. V gene TRBV20-1 combines with J gene TRBJ2-7; 9 bases are a match to TRBD2. From the germline J gene comes the end of the CDR3, since the read stops 3 residues before it. The V gene's germline CDR1 is DFQATT and CDR2 SNEGSKA (reference sequence). The CDR3 runs to 14 residues. Trimming at V came to 1 base and at J to 4 bases, leaving 5 bases not matched to a gene.

Here the CDR3 reads CSARDYSSYEQYF. The DNA read from the CDR3 is TGCAGTGCTAGAGACTATAGCAGCTACGAG. This chain connects TRBV20-1 to TRBJ2-7; no reliable D call. The read falls 3 residues short of the CDR3 end, and the missing part is taken from the germline J gene. Deletions cut 0 bases from V and 3 bases from J, with 9 bases between. From germline, CDR1 is DFQATT and CDR2 SNEGSKA (reference sequence). The CDR3 contains 13 residues.

In the case of this clone: Its ends do not fully match the called genes, so a read error is possible. The read ends 3 residues shy of where the CDR3 ends; the end is completed using the germline J gene. The chain links TRBV19 to TRBJ2-1, with D unclear. The CDR3 runs 15 residues. Per germline, CDR1 LNHDA and CDR2 SQIVND (reference sequence). The CDR3 bases that were read are TGTGCCAGTAGGATAGCAGGTACCTCCTACAATGAG. This codes for CASRIAGTSYNE. The whole CDR3 region reads CASRIAGTSYNEQFF.

In regard to this clone: The sequenced fragment ends 3 residues before the CDR3 boundary, so the rest is inferred from the germline J gene. The chain carries TRBV11-3 and TRBJ2-7; D may be TRBD1 (6 bases). Germline V CDR1 and CDR2: SGHNT, YENEEA. This CDR3 is 15 amino acids long. Incomplete CDR3 DNA: TGTGCAACCCCATTTGGGGGCGCTATACCGTACGAG. It encodes CATPFGGAIPYE. The whole CDR3 sequence is CATPFGGAIPYEQYF.

To note about this clone: The CDR3 end falls 3 residues outside the read, so it is completed with the germline J gene. The gene calls are TRBV29-1 and TRBJ1-2; 7 bases are shared with TRBD1. The CDR3 spans 14 residues. CDR1 and CDR2 (germline): SQVTM, ANQGSEA. Trimming at V came to 2 bases and at J to 4 bases, leaving 7 bases not matched to a gene. The CDR3 region is CSVESGTEIYGYTF. Partial CDR3 DNA: TGCAGCGTTGAATCCGGGACAGAGATCTATGGC.

The CDR3 bases that were read are TGTGCCAGCAGCTCCGACAGGCCAGATACG. Translation: CASSSDRPDT. From start to end, the CDR3 is CASSSDRPDTQYF. V usage is TRBV11-2 and J usage is TRBJ2-3; possibly TRBD1 for D (6 bases). The read ends 3 residues early relative to the CDR3; the germline J gene fills the gap. V lost 4 bases, J lost 4 bases, and 9 bases lay in between. CDR1 SGHAT and CDR2 FQNNGV come from the germline V gene. This CDR3 is built from 13 residues.

Regarding this clone: The CDR3 goes on 3 residues after the read ends, and that part is filled in from the germline J gene. At the DNA level, this CDR3 is encoded by other sequences in the same sample as well. The rearrangement links TRBV19 to TRBJ2-2, with D perhaps matching TRBD2 (5 bases). Germline assignment: CDR1 LNHDA and CDR2 SQIVND (reference sequence). The CDR3 is 14 residues long. The ends were cut back, 3 bases at V and 4 bases at J, with 9 bases in the middle. The CDR3 spells CASSIAGGTGELFF. CDR3 bases read: TGTGCCAGTAGTATTGCGGGTGGCACCGGGGAG.

As regards this clone: Coverage ceases 3 residues before the CDR3 finishes, and the germline J gene fills in the end. V gene TRBV19 combines with J gene TRBJ1-6, with D perhaps TRBD1 (6 bases). CDR3 length: 15 amino acids. The V end lost 1 base, the J end lost 8 bases, and 12 bases lay between the germline ends. CDR1 is LNHDA and CDR2 is SQIVND in the germline V gene (reference sequence). The part of the CDR3 DNA that was read is TGTGCCAGTAGTATAGGTCAGGGGTATGATTCACCC. Its translation is CASSIGQGYDSP. The complete CDR3 reads CASSIGQGYDSPLHF.

Turning to this clone: The read finishes 3 residues shy of the CDR3 end, and the germline J gene is used to complete it. The rearrangement joins TRBV5-1 to TRBJ1-1; 7 nucleotides line up with TRBD1. Germline CDR1 SGHRS, CDR2 YFSETQ. This CDR3 is built from 12 residues. The sequenced CDR3 bases are TGCCCTGTCAGGGGGTGGAACACTGAA. It is translated as CPVRGWNTE. The full CDR3 is CPVRGWNTEAFF.

A word on this clone: Read data end 3 residues before the CDR3 end; the end is taken from the germline J gene. This chain uses TRBV20-1 with TRBJ2-7; 10 bases fit TRBD1. Trimming at V came to 6 bases and at J to 6 bases, leaving 11 bases not matched to a gene. Germline lookup yields CDR1 DFQATT and CDR2 SNEGSKA (reference sequence). The CDR3 has 14 residues. CDR3 protein: CSASAGTGAAEQYF. CDR3 DNA (partial): TGCAGTGCCTCCGCCGGGACAGGGGCTGCCGAG.

A remark on this clone: The read finishes 3 residues shy of the CDR3 end, and the germline J gene is used to complete it. The rearrangement uses TRBV20-1 and TRBJ2-5; 7 bases map to TRBD1. The CDR3 totals 16 residues. With 4 bases clipped from V and 2 bases from J, the junction kept 13 bases outside the gene matches. CDR1 is DFQATT, CDR2 SNEGSKA, per germline (reference sequence). The CDR3 region is CSATGYGDSKQETQYF. Incomplete CDR3 DNA: TGCAGTGCTACGGGGTATGGGGACAGCAAGCAAGAGACC.